The rows below give T cell receptor beta chains drawn from one sample of a study of Ad26.COV2.S vaccination and SARS-CoV-2 variants. The protocol was immunoSEQ multiplex PCR, while the TCRdb copy is restricted to in-frame clones and leaves out a portion. The table records roughly 700,000 clones, around 90% of them present only once. Sequencing used peripheral blood, obtained in a trial of Ad26.COV2.S vaccine versus placebo. These receptors all stem from a person aged 18-65 years who received the Ad26.COV2.S COVID-19 vaccine or a placebo. The CDR3 runs from the conserved cysteine through the conserved F or W. D genes are given only for firm matches. Expanded clones get a size class; other rows say once, few or many, or leave the size out.

clone size: NA; J gene: TRBJ2-5; D gene: NA; V gene: TRBV18; CDR3 DNA: TGTGCCAGCTCGTCAAAGAGAGAGACCCAGTACTTC; CDR3 protein: CASSSKRETQYF
clone size: NA; J gene: TRBJ2-5; D gene: NA; V gene: TRBV27; CDR3 DNA: TGTGCCAGCAGTTTATGGTCCACGGAGAAAGAGACCCAGTACTTC; CDR3 protein: CASSLWSTEKETQYF
clone size: NA; J gene: TRBJ2-5; D gene: NA; V gene: TRBV4-2; CDR3 DNA: TGTGCCAGCAGCCAAGAGAGGGCCAGCGAGACCCAGTACTTC; CDR3 protein: CASSQERASETQYF
clone size: NA; J gene: TRBJ1-1; D gene: NA; V gene: TRBV10-3; CDR3 DNA: TGTGCCATCAGTGTCGGGGAGAACACTGAAGCTTTCTTT; CDR3 protein: CAISVGENTEAFF
clone size: once; J gene: TRBJ1-1; D gene: TRBD1; V gene: TRBV10-3; CDR3 DNA: TGTGCCATCAGTGGGACAGGGGGTATGAACACTGAAGCTTTCTTT; CDR3 protein: CAISGTGGMNTEAFF
clone size: once; J gene: TRBJ2-2; D gene: TRBD1; V gene: TRBV2; CDR3 DNA: TGTGCCAGCCGCCGGGACAGGGGTACCGGGGAGCTGTTTTTT; CDR3 protein: CASRRDRGTGELFF
clone size: NA; J gene: TRBJ1-2; D gene: NA; V gene: TRBV7-9; CDR3 DNA: TGTGCCAGCAGCCACTCGACGGGTGAAGACTTCTATGGCTACACCTTC; CDR3 protein: CASSHSTGEDFYGYTF
clone size: NA; J gene: TRBJ1-5; D gene: TRBD1; V gene: TRBV7-2; CDR3 DNA: TGTGCCAGCAGCTTAGAACAGGGGCGGGGACAGCCCCAGCATTTT; CDR3 protein: CASSLEQGRGQPQHF
clone size: NA; J gene: TRBJ1-4; D gene: NA; V gene: TRBV11-2; CDR3 DNA: TGTGCCAGCAGCTTTACAGTTGGAGCTGAAAAACTGTTTTTT; CDR3 protein: CASSFTVGAEKLFF
clone size: NA; J gene: TRBJ1-1; D gene: TRBD1; V gene: TRBV19; CDR3 DNA: TGTGCCAGTAGGCCCGGGACAGGGAGAGGGAGGAACACTGAAGCTTTCTTT; CDR3 protein: CASRPGTGRGRNTEAFF
clone size: NA; J gene: TRBJ1-1; D gene: TRBD1; V gene: TRBV6-1; CDR3 DNA: TGTGCCAGCAGTGAAGGGACAGGCAAGGGGACTGAAGCTTTCTTT; CDR3 protein: CASSEGTGKGTEAFF
clone size: once; J gene: TRBJ1-6; D gene: NA; V gene: TRBV14; CDR3 DNA: TGTGCCAGCAGCCAAGGTGTCAGAAATTGGTCACCCCTCCACTTT; CDR3 protein: CASSQGVRNWSPLHF
clone size: NA; J gene: TRBJ1-1; D gene: TRBD1; V gene: TRBV9; CDR3 DNA: TGTGCCAGCAGCGTCACTACACTCGGGACAGGGTTGAACACTGAAGCTTTCTTT; CDR3 protein: CASSVTTLGTGLNTEAFF
clone size: NA; J gene: TRBJ1-1; D gene: NA; V gene: TRBV29-1; CDR3 DNA: TGCAGCGCTACAGCCGATATCAGTCTGAACACTGAAGCTTTCTTT; CDR3 protein: CSATADISLNTEAFF
clone size: NA; J gene: TRBJ2-2; D gene: NA; V gene: TRBV19; CDR3 DNA: TGTGCCAGTAGTATGGGGGGGTACAGGGACACCGGGGAGCTGTTTTTT; CDR3 protein: CASSMGGYRDTGELFF
clone size: NA; J gene: TRBJ1-2; D gene: NA; V gene: TRBV6-5; CDR3 DNA: TGTGCCAGCAGTACTCTAACGGCAGCTAACTATGGCTACACCTTC; CDR3 protein: CASSTLTAANYGYTF
clone size: once; J gene: TRBJ1-4; D gene: NA; V gene: TRBV3-1/TRBV3-2; CDR3 DNA: TGTGCCAGCAGCCAAGATCTCGCGGGGGTGCCGAATGAAAAACTGTTTTTT; CDR3 protein: CASSQDLAGVPNEKLFF
clone size: NA; J gene: TRBJ2-3; D gene: TRBD2; V gene: TRBV7-6; CDR3 DNA: TGTGCCAGCAGCTTACTAGCGGGCTTCGGAGATACGCAGTATTTT; CDR3 protein: CASSLLAGFGDTQYF
clone size: NA; J gene: TRBJ2-3; D gene: NA; V gene: TRBV5-5; CDR3 DNA: TGTGCCAGCAGCTGGGGGGGACAGGTGACAGATACGCAGTATTTT; CDR3 protein: CASSWGGQVTDTQYF
clone size: NA; J gene: TRBJ1-6; D gene: NA; V gene: TRBV27; CDR3 DNA: TGTGCCAGCAGTTTATCGACAGTCCCCAGATCACCCCTCCACTTT; CDR3 protein: CASSLSTVPRSPLHF
clone size: NA; J gene: TRBJ2-4; D gene: NA; V gene: TRBV6-1; CDR3 DNA: TGTGCCAGTTTTAGGGAAAACATTCAGTACTTC; CDR3 protein: CASFRENIQYF
clone size: NA; J gene: TRBJ2-5; D gene: TRBD2; V gene: TRBV29-1; CDR3 DNA: TGCAGCGTTGGGGGGGGTAGGGAGACCCAGTACTTC; CDR3 protein: CSVGGGRETQYF
clone size: NA; J gene: TRBJ1-2; D gene: NA; V gene: TRBV4-3; CDR3 DNA: TGCGCCAGCAGCCAAGATGGGGGCGCGAACTATGGCTACACCTTC; CDR3 protein: CASSQDGGANYGYTF
clone size: NA; J gene: TRBJ1-2; D gene: NA; V gene: TRBV6-5; CDR3 DNA: TGTGCCAGCAGTTACTCCCAGGGGTTGCGCTACACCTTC; CDR3 protein: CASSYSQGLRYTF
clone size: NA; J gene: TRBJ1-6; D gene: NA; V gene: TRBV9; CDR3 DNA: TGTGCCAGCAGCGTCGCCTCAGACAGGAAGAGCTCCTATAATTCACCCCTCCACTTT; CDR3 protein: CASSVASDRKSSYNSPLHF
clone size: NA; J gene: TRBJ2-7; D gene: NA; V gene: TRBV5-4; CDR3 DNA: TGTGCCAGCAGCGTAGGAAGAGAGCAGTACTTC; CDR3 protein: CASSVGREQYF
clone size: NA; J gene: TRBJ2-6; D gene: TRBD1; V gene: TRBV28; CDR3 DNA: TGTGCCAGCAGTTTAACAACAGGGGGCCTCGCTGGGGCCAACGTCCTGACTTTC; CDR3 protein: CASSLTTGGLAGANVLTF
clone size: NA; J gene: TRBJ2-5; D gene: NA; V gene: TRBV3-1/TRBV3-2; CDR3 DNA: TGTGCCAGCAGCCAAGCCGGGCAAGAGACCCAGTACTTC; CDR3 protein: CASSQAGQETQYF
clone size: NA; J gene: TRBJ2-7; D gene: NA; V gene: TRBV7-9; CDR3 DNA: TGTGCCAGCCGCAAGGGGACTTACGAGCAGTACTTC; CDR3 protein: CASRKGTYEQYF
clone size: few; J gene: TRBJ2-7; D gene: NA; V gene: TRBV7-3; CDR3 DNA: TGTGCCAGCAGCTTAAACAGAATCGGCGAGCAGTACTTC; CDR3 protein: CASSLNRIGEQYF
clone size: once; J gene: TRBJ2-3; D gene: NA; V gene: TRBV6-5; CDR3 DNA: TGTGCCAGCAGCCGGAGTAGCACAGATACGCAGTATTTT; CDR3 protein: CASSRSSTDTQYF
clone size: few; J gene: TRBJ1-1; D gene: NA; V gene: TRBV15; CDR3 DNA: TGTGCCACCAGCAGAGATCCGAACACTGAAGCTTTCTTT; CDR3 protein: CATSRDPNTEAFF
clone size: NA; J gene: TRBJ2-5; D gene: NA; V gene: TRBV19; CDR3 DNA: TGTGCCAGTAGTATCCATTTTGTCGGGGGTTCAGAGACCCAGTACTTC; CDR3 protein: CASSIHFVGGSETQYF
clone size: NA; J gene: TRBJ1-5; D gene: NA; V gene: TRBV15; CDR3 DNA: TGTGCCACCAGCAGATCTCTTAATCAGCCCCAGCATTTT; CDR3 protein: CATSRSLNQPQHF
clone size: NA; J gene: TRBJ2-5; D gene: NA; V gene: TRBV12-3/TRBV12-4; CDR3 DNA: TGTGCCAGCAGTTTCACCGGGTTAGAGACCCAGTACTTC; CDR3 protein: CASSFTGLETQYF
clone size: once; J gene: TRBJ2-2; D gene: NA; V gene: TRBV7-8; CDR3 DNA: TGTGCCAGCAGCTTAAACCTGGGTACGGACACCGGGGAGCTGTTTTTT; CDR3 protein: CASSLNLGTDTGELFF
clone size: NA; J gene: TRBJ1-4; D gene: NA; V gene: TRBV5-1; CDR3 DNA: TGCGCCAGCAGCCCGGAGGGCAGACTTAATGAAAAACTGTTTTTT; CDR3 protein: CASSPEGRLNEKLFF
clone size: NA; J gene: TRBJ1-3; D gene: NA; V gene: TRBV18; CDR3 DNA: TGTGCCAGCTCACCTAAGTCCGCAAACACCATATATTTT; CDR3 protein: CASSPKSANTIYF
clone size: NA; J gene: TRBJ2-7; D gene: NA; V gene: TRBV24-1; CDR3 DNA: TGTGCCACCAGTGATCCAGGAGGGGAGCAGTACTTC; CDR3 protein: CATSDPGGEQYF
clone size: NA; J gene: TRBJ1-1; D gene: NA; V gene: TRBV30; CDR3 DNA: TGTGCCTGGAGTGCAGGGACCGCGGGTTTTTGGGCTTTCTTT; CDR3 protein: CAWSAGTAGFWAFF
clone size: NA; J gene: TRBJ2-4; D gene: NA; V gene: TRBV27; CDR3 DNA: TGTGCCAGCCCACACCAGGGATCCAAAAACATTCAGTACTTC; CDR3 protein: CASPHQGSKNIQYF
clone size: NA; J gene: TRBJ1-2; D gene: NA; V gene: TRBV6-5; CDR3 DNA: TGTGCCAGCAGTTACTCAGGGAGAGGCTACACCTTC; CDR3 protein: CASSYSGRGYTF
clone size: NA; J gene: TRBJ2-2; D gene: TRBD1; V gene: TRBV19; CDR3 DNA: TGTGCCAGTCGGAACAGGGGACAAAGCACCGGGGAGCTGTTTTTT; CDR3 protein: CASRNRGQSTGELFF
clone size: NA; J gene: TRBJ2-1; D gene: NA; V gene: TRBV27; CDR3 DNA: TGTGCCAGCAGTTTCGGCGGGGAGCAGTTCTTC; CDR3 protein: CASSFGGEQFF
clone size: NA; J gene: TRBJ2-5; D gene: TRBD2; V gene: TRBV2; CDR3 DNA: TGTGCCAGCAGACCTGGACTAGCGGGTGCAGAGACCCAGTACTTC; CDR3 protein: CASRPGLAGAETQYF
clone size: NA; J gene: TRBJ1-3; D gene: NA; V gene: TRBV5-1; CDR3 DNA: TGCGCCAGCGGTGATAGCTCTGGAAACACCATATATTTT; CDR3 protein: CASGDSSGNTIYF
clone size: NA; J gene: TRBJ2-5; D gene: TRBD1; V gene: TRBV7-2; CDR3 DNA: TGTGCCAGCAGCACCCACAGGGGATGGGAGACCCAGTACTTC; CDR3 protein: CASSTHRGWETQYF
clone size: NA; J gene: TRBJ1-4; D gene: TRBD1; V gene: TRBV7-3; CDR3 DNA: TGTGCCAGCAGGCGGACAGGAGGGAATGAAAAACTGTTTTTT; CDR3 protein: CASRRTGGNEKLFF
clone size: NA; J gene: TRBJ2-7; D gene: NA; V gene: TRBV2; CDR3 DNA: TGTGCCAGCAGTCCAACCTACGAGCAGTACTTC; CDR3 protein: CASSPTYEQYF